The rows below give T cell receptor beta chains drawn from one sample of a study of blood T cell repertoires in COVID-19. Produced via immunoSEQ multiplex PCR; TCRdb's table is partial and in-frame only. The sample has 350,000 to 400,000 clones; about nine tenths are singletons. Sample: PBMCs or T cells enriched from blood (not recorded which). These receptor sequences come from a woman aged 40-49 years who had been exposed to COVID-19. Both conserved end residues are part of each CDR3. D genes are given only for firm matches. Not every row has a clone size; where given, it reads once, few, many or a size class.

v_gene	j_gene	d_gene	abundance	CDR3aa	CDR3nt
TRBV6-5	TRBJ2-7	NA	NA	CASSRRLDSNYEQYF	TGTGCCAGCAGTCGAAGACTAGATAGTAACTACGAGCAGTACTTC
TRBV2	TRBJ2-7	TRBD1	NA	CASKARQGAGEQYF	TGTGCCAGCAAGGCCCGACAGGGGGCCGGGGAGCAGTACTTC
TRBV13	TRBJ1-1	NA	NA	CASSFGEGENTEAFF	TGTGCCAGCAGCTTTGGTGAGGGGGAGAACACTGAAGCTTTCTTT
TRBV7-9	TRBJ1-1	TRBD1	NA	CASSSTIPWTGKSEAFF	TGTGCCAGCAGCTCCACGATACCTTGGACAGGGAAGAGTGAAGCTTTCTTT
TRBV6-2/TRBV6-3	TRBJ1-2	TRBD1	NA	CASSRSGTVSNYGYTF	TGTGCCAGCAGTCGCTCCGGGACAGTCTCTAACTATGGCTACACCTTC
TRBV29-1	TRBJ1-1	NA	NA	CSVETVVGTEAFF	TGCAGCGTTGAAACAGTTGTCGGCACTGAAGCTTTCTTT
TRBV19	TRBJ2-3	NA	NA	CASKKRGDTDTQYF	TGTGCCAGTAAAAAACGCGGGGACACAGATACGCAGTATTTT
TRBV6-2/TRBV6-3	TRBJ2-3	NA	NA	CASSSQRNSARTDTQYF	TGTGCCAGCAGTTCCCAGAGAAATAGCGCGCGCACAGATACGCAGTATTTT
TRBV7-6	TRBJ1-6	TRBD1	once	CASSRGQPNSPLHF	TGTGCCAGCAGCCGGGGACAGCCTAATTCACCCCTCCACTTT
TRBV5-4	TRBJ2-7	TRBD1	NA	CASSLAVGQGYEQYF	TGTGCCAGCAGCTTGGCCGTGGGACAGGGCTACGAGCAGTACTTC
TRBV6-5	TRBJ1-2	TRBD1	NA	CASSYSIQGYGYTF	TGTGCCAGCAGTTACTCGATACAGGGGTATGGCTACACCTTC
TRBV30	TRBJ1-5	NA	NA	CAWSAAGNQPQHF	TGTGCCTGGAGTGCGGCAGGGAATCAGCCCCAGCATTTT
TRBV30	TRBJ1-5	NA	few	CAWAAEGGNQPQHF	TGTGCCTGGGCCGCAGAGGGTGGCAATCAGCCCCAGCATTTT
TRBV19	TRBJ1-1	TRBD1	few	CASSSQGGTEAFF	TGTGCCAGTAGTAGTCAGGGGGGAACTGAAGCTTTCTTT
TRBV12-3/TRBV12-4	TRBJ1-1	NA	NA	CASSTGRDTEAFF	TGTGCCAGCAGCACAGGGAGGGACACTGAAGCTTTCTTT
TRBV30	TRBJ2-7	TRBD2	few	CASQGLAGTQYF	TGTGCCTCCCAAGGCTTAGCGGGAACCCAGTACTTC
TRBV18	TRBJ2-6	NA	NA	CASSPSSSVSGANVLTF	TGTGCCAGCTCACCATCATCCTCGGTCTCTGGGGCCAACGTCCTGACTTTC
TRBV5-6	TRBJ2-6	TRBD1	NA	CASSAVGGRGSAGANVLTF	TGTGCCAGCAGCGCCGTTGGTGGCAGGGGGTCTGCTGGGGCCAACGTCCTGACTTTC
TRBV25-1	TRBJ2-7	TRBD2	NA	CASSELTSGRWGPEQYF	TGTGCCAGCAGTGAATTAACTAGCGGGAGATGGGGACCCGAGCAGTACTTC
TRBV2	TRBJ1-1	NA	NA	CASRRIQNANTEAFF	TGTGCCAGCAGGAGGATCCAAAATGCGAACACTGAAGCTTTCTTT
TRBV30	TRBJ1-2	NA	NA	CAWSTWGANYGYTF	TGTGCCTGGAGTACGTGGGGAGCTAACTATGGCTACACCTTC
TRBV6-6	TRBJ1-3	TRBD1	NA	CASSLKPGQGALSSGNTIYF	TGTGCCAGCAGTCTTAAACCGGGACAGGGGGCTCTTAGCTCTGGAAACACCATATATTTT
TRBV19	TRBJ1-1	TRBD1	NA	CASSPNLWQGAGTEAFF	TGTGCCAGTAGTCCCAACCTATGGCAGGGGGCAGGCACTGAAGCTTTCTTT
TRBV12-3/TRBV12-4	TRBJ1-5	NA	NA	CASSLTGYQPQHF	TGTGCCAGCAGTTTAACCGGTTATCAGCCCCAGCATTTT
TRBV30	TRBJ1-5	TRBD1	NA	CAWTPGQSSNQPQHF	TGTGCCTGGACCCCGGGACAGAGTAGCAATCAGCCCCAGCATTTT
TRBV3-1/TRBV3-2	TRBJ1-3	TRBD1	NA	CASSHDRDGNTIYF	TGTGCCAGCAGCCACGACAGGGATGGAAACACCATATATTTT
TRBV15	TRBJ2-1	TRBD2	NA	CATGTSGSFSSYNEQFF	TGTGCCACCGGGACTAGCGGCTCCTTCAGCTCCTACAATGAGCAGTTCTTC
TRBV28	TRBJ2-7	NA	NA	CASSWEQVGEQYF	TGTGCCAGCAGTTGGGAACAGGTTGGCGAGCAGTACTTC
TRBV7-3	TRBJ2-2	NA	NA	CASSSIGSRMYTGELFF	TGTGCCAGCAGCTCCATCGGGAGTAGGATGTATACCGGGGAGCTGTTTTTT
TRBV19	TRBJ1-5	NA	NA	CASSRTPGTTYSNQPQHF	TGTGCCAGTAGTCGCACCCCGGGAACAACTTATAGCAATCAGCCCCAGCATTTT
TRBV5-8	TRBJ1-1	NA	NA	CASSPFNTEAFF	TGTGCCAGCAGCCCCTTTAACACTGAAGCTTTCTTT
TRBV6-5	TRBJ1-3	NA	NA	CASSYSGSLSGNTIYF	TGTGCCAGCAGTTACTCGGGCAGTCTCTCTGGAAACACCATATATTTT
TRBV25-1	TRBJ1-2	TRBD1	NA	CASSDLDRGGYTF	TGTGCCAGCAGTGACTTGGACAGGGGTGGCTACACCTTC
TRBV19	TRBJ2-7	NA	NA	CASSMAQGSYEQYF	TGTGCCAGTAGTATGGCACAGGGTTCCTACGAGCAGTACTTC
TRBV14	TRBJ1-6	TRBD1	few	CASSPTGMGSPLHF	TGTGCCAGCAGCCCGACAGGGATGGGTTCACCCCTCCACTTT